A single sample is the source of the 8 T cell receptor beta chains below, sequenced in a study of beta chain features in type 1 diabetes. The investigators reverse transcribed all of the isolated RNA, so they sequenced expressed TCRB transcripts. Only in-frame clones appear in the TCRdb table, and some are missing; sequencing was by immunoSEQ multiplex PCR. The table has about 620,000 clones, less than 20% seen once. Specimen: naive CD4+ T cells from blood. These receptor sequences come from a man aged 18-30 years in good health.

This clone was observed a single time. The chain employs TRBV6-5 and TRBJ2-1, with 7 bases fitting TRBD2. CDR3 length equals 13 residues. Germline CDR1 reads MNHEY; CDR2 reads SVGAGI. Trimming at V came to 9 bases and at J to 8 bases, leaving 10 bases not matched to a gene. CDR3 coding DNA: TGTGCCAGTACGAGGGAGGGGTCGCATGAGCAGTTCTTC. Translated: CASTREGSHEQFF.

This clone appeared a few times. The chain carries TRBV16 and TRBJ2-3, with 7 bases lining up with TRBD2. The CDR3 extends over 18 amino acids. Germline loops: CDR1 KGHSY, CDR2 FQNENV. The ends lost 3 bases at V and 3 bases at J; junction bases unmatched: 15. Written as DNA, the CDR3 is TGTGCCAGCAGCCAGACTAGCCCAAGCCCTCTGGCGACAGATACGCAGTATTTT. It encodes CASSQTSPSPLATDTQYF.

This rearrangement joins TRBV20-1 to TRBJ2-5, with 7 bases matching TRBD2. The CDR3 length is 11 residues. CDR1 and CDR2 (germline): DFQATT, SNEGSKA (reference sequence). The junction had 3 bases not matched to a gene; V was cut back by 6 bases and J by 5 bases. The CDR3 bases are TGCAGTGCCGCGCGGGGGGAGACCCAGTACTTC. Protein sequence: CSAARGETQYF.

This clone was picked up many times. Other DNA sequences within the sample encode an identical CDR3. The V gene is TRBV7-2, the J gene TRBJ2-7; unclear D gene. The CDR3 contains 11 residues. V lost 5 bases and J lost 0, with 2 bases in between. Germline CDR1 SGHTA, CDR2 FQGNSA. The CDR3 coding sequence is TGTGCCAGCAGCCCCTCCTACGAGCAGTACTTC. This codes for CASSPSYEQYF.

This clone was seen once. The chain couples TRBV7-3 to TRBJ2-3, with 7 nucleotides matching TRBD2. The germline CDR1 and CDR2 sequences are SGHTA and FQGTGA. V lost 1 base to trimming and J lost 1 base; unmatched junction nucleotides: 8. The CDR3 is made up of 17 amino acids. The CDR3 is CASSLRTGGTRTDTQYF. The CDR3 DNA reads TGTGCCAGCAGCTTAAGGACCGGGGGGACGCGCACAGATACGCAGTATTTT.

The chain employs TRBV4-3 and TRBJ1-2; TRBD1 aligns across 9 bases. V shed 0 bases, J shed 9 bases, and the junction held 11 bases outside the gene matches. Germline CDR1 is LGHNA and CDR2 is YSLEER. The CDR3 contains 16 residues. CDR3 in DNA: TGCGCCAGCAGCCAAGATCCCACGGACAGGGGACATAGCTACACCTTC. Translation gives CASSQDPTDRGHSYTF.

Only a few counts were recorded for this clone. Written as DNA, the CDR3 is TGCAGCGTTCACCCGGGCTATGGCTACACCTTC. Translated: CSVHPGYGYTF. The V call is TRBV29-1, the J call TRBJ1-2; D unresolved. The V end lost 5 bases, the J end lost 4 bases, and 8 bases lay between the germline ends. The germline V gene encodes CDR1 SQVTM and CDR2 ANQGSEA. The CDR3 runs 11 residues.

The chain is built from TRBV5-1 and TRBJ2-2, with 9 bases lining up with TRBD2. With 0 bases clipped from V and 6 bases from J, the junction kept 3 bases outside the gene matches. The CDR3 is made up of 15 amino acids. CDR1 and CDR2 (germline): SGHRS, YFSETQ. The CDR3 bases are TGCGCCAGCAGCTTGGGACTAGCGGTCCCCGGGGAGCTGTTTTTT. It translates to CASSLGLAVPGELFF.